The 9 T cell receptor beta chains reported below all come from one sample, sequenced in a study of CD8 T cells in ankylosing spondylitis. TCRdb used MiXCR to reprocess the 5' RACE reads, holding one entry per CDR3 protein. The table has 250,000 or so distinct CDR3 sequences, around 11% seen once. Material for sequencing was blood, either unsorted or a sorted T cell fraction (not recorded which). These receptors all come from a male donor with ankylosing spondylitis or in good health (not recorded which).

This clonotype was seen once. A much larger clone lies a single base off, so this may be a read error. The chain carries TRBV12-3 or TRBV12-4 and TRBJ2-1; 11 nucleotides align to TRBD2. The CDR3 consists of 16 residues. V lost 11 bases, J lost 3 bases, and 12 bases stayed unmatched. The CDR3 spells CAADGPGLADYNEQFF. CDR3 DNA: TGTGCCGCCGACGGGCCGGGACTAGCGGACTACAATGAGCAGTTCTTC.

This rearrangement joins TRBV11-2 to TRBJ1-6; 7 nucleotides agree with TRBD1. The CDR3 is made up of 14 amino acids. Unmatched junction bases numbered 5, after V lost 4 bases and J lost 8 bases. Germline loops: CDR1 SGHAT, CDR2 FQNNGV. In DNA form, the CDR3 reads TGTGCCAGCAGCTCGGGACAGACGTATTCACCCCTCCACTTT. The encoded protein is CASSSGQTYSPLHF.

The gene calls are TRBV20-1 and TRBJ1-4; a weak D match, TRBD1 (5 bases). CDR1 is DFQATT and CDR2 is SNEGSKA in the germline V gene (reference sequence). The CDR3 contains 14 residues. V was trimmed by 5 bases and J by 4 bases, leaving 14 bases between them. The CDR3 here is CSAPFPGGNEKLFF. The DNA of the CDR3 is TGCAGTGCTCCTTTCCCCGGGGGTAATGAAAAACTGTTTTTT.

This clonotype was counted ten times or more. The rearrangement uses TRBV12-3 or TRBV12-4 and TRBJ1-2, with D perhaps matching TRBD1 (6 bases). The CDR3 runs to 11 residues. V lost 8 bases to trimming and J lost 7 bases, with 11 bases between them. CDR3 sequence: CASHQGSGYTF. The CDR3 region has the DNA TGTGCCAGCCATCAGGGGAGTGGCTACACCTTC.

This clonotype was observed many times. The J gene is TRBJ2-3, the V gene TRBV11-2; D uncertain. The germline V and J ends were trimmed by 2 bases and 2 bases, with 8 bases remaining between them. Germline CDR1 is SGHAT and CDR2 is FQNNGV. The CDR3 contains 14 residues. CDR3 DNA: TGTGCCAGCAGCTTAATGCACTCCACAGATACGCAGTATTTT. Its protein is CASSLMHSTDTQYF.

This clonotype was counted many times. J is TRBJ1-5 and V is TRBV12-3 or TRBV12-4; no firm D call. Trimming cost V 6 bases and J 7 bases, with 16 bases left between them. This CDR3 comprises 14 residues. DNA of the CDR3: TGTGCCAGCAGCCTCTTGGAGGCCCGCCAGCCCCAGCATTTT. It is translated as CASSLLEARQPQHF.

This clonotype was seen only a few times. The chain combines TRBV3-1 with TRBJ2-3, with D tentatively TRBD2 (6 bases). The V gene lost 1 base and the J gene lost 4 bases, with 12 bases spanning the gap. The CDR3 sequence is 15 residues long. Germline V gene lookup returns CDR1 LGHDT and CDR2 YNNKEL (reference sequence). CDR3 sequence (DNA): TGTGCCAGCAGCCAAGTGTGCGGGGCTGCAGATACGCAGTATTTT. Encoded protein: CASSQVCGAADTQYF.

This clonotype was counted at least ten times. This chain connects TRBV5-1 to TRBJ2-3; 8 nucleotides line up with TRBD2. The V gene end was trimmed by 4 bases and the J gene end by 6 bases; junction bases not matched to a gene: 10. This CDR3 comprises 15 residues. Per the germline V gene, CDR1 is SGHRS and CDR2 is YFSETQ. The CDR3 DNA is TGCGCCAGCAGCGCCGCCTCGGGCGGGGGGGATACGCAGTATTTT. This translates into CASSAASGGGDTQYF.

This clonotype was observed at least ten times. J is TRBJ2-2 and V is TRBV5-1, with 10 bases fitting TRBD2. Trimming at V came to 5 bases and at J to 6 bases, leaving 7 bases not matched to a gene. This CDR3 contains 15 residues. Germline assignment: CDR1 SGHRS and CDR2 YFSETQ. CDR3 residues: CASRVLAGDAGELFF. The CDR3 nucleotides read TGCGCCAGCAGGGTGCTAGCGGGAGACGCCGGGGAGCTGTTTTTT.